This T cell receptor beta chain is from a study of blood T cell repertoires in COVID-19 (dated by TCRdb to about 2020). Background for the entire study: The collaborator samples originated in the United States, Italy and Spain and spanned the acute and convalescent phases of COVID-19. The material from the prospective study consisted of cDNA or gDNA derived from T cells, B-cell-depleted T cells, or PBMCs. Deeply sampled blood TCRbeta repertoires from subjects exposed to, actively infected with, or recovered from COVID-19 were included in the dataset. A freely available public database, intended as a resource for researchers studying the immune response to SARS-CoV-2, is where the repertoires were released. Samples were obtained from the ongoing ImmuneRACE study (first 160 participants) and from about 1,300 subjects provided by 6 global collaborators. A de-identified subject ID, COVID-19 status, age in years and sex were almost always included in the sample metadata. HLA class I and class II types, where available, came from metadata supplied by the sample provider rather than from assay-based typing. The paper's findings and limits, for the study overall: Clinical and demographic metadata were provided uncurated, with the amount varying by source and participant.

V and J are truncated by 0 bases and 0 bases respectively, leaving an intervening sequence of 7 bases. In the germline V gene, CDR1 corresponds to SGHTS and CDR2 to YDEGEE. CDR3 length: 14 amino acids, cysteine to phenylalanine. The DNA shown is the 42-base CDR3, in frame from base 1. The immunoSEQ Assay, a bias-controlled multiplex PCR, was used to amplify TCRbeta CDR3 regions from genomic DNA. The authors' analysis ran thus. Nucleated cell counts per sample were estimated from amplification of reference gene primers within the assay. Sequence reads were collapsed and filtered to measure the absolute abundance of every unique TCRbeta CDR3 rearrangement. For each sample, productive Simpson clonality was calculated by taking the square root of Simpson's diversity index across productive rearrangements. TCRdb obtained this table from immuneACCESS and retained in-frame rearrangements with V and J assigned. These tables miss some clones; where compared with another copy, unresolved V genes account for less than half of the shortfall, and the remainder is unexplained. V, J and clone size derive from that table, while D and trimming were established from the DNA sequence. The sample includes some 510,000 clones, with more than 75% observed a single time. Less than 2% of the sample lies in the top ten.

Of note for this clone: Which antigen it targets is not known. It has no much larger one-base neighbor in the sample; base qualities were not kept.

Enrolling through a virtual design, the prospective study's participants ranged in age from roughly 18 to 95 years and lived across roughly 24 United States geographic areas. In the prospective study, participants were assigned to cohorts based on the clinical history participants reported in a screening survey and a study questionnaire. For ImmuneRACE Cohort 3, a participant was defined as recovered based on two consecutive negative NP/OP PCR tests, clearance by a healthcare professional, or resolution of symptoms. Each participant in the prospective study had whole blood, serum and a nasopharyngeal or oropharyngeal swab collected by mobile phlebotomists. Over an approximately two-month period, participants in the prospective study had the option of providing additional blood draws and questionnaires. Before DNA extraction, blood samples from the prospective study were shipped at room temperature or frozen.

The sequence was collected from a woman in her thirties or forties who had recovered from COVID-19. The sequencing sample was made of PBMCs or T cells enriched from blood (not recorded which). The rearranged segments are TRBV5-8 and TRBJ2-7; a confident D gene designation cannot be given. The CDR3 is CASSLGSPSYEQYF. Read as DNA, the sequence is TGTGCCAGCAGCTTGGGCAGTCCCTCCTACGAGCAGTACTTC.